One and the same sample provided the 10 T cell receptor beta chains below, sequenced in a study of post-analysis software for immune sequencing data. Study results and limitations: In patients, about five TRBV segments were more frequent than in controls, with TRBV5-6, TRBV5-1 and TRBV20-1 among them.

Their cognate antigens are unknown. Prepared TCR beta cDNA libraries contained unique molecular identifiers. TCRdb processed the PCR reads anew with MiXCR; each CDR3 protein has one entry. This repertoire shows about 540,000 distinct CDR3 sequences, around 36% found once; its top ten account for roughly 6%. Sequenced sample: blood. All receptors derive from a girl under 18 with multiple sclerosis.

This chain joins TRBV3-1 and TRBJ1-2; D perhaps matches TRBD1 (6 bases). Germline assignment: CDR1 LGHDT and CDR2 YNNKEL (reference sequence). Trimming stripped 3 bases from V and 3 bases from J, with 14 bases between. This CDR3 is 15 amino acids long. The CDR3: CASSQNGAGDYGYTF. The CDR3 DNA sequence: TGTGCCAGCAGCCAGAACGGGGCAGGGGACTATGGCTACACCTTC.

This clonotype was counted only a few times. The chain uses TRBV15 and TRBJ2-1; the match to TRBD2 covers 10 bases. There are 16 residues in the CDR3. With 0 bases clipped from V and 7 bases from J, the junction kept 6 bases outside the gene matches. Looked up from germline, CDR1 is LNHNV and CDR2 is YYDKDF (reference sequence). The chain's CDR3 is CATSREAGGPLNEQFF. The CDR3, as DNA: TGTGCCACCAGCAGAGAAGCGGGGGGGCCGCTTAATGAGCAGTTCTTC.

This clonotype has just a few counts. The chain recombines TRBV5-1 with TRBJ2-7; weak D call: TRBD1 (6 bases). Trimming took off 3 bases at V and 0 bases at J, with 13 bases between the two ends. Germline lookup yields CDR1 SGHRS and CDR2 YFSETQ. This CDR3 is built from 15 residues. The CDR3 sequence: CASSSKQGSSYEQYF. The CDR3 bases are TGCGCCAGCAGCTCCAAACAGGGAAGCTCCTACGAGCAGTACTTC.

The J gene is TRBJ1-5, the V gene TRBV20-1; D might be TRBD1 (5 bases). V was shortened by 1 base and J by 6 bases, with 16 bases between the two germline ends. The CDR3 sequence is 15 residues long. The germline CDR1 and CDR2 sequences are DFQATT and SNEGSKA (reference sequence). The CDR3 loop reads CSARADSPTGQPQHF. The DNA of the CDR3 is TGCAGTGCTAGAGCCGACAGTCCTACGGGTCAGCCCCAGCATTTT.

V gene TRBV7-2 combines with J gene TRBJ2-1, with TRBD2 matching 11 bases. This CDR3 spans 16 amino acids. CDR1 is SGHTA, CDR2 FQGNSA, per germline. The J segment lost 4 bases and the V segment lost 5 bases, leaving 7 bases of the junction unmatched. The CDR3 region is CASSPPGLADYNEQFF. CDR3 in DNA: TGTGCCAGCAGCCCCCCGGGACTAGCGGATTACAATGAGCAGTTCTTC.

This clonotype was observed a handful of times. The V gene is TRBV15, the J gene TRBJ1-1; D call uncertain. This CDR3 region has 14 residues. Trimming removed 4 bases from V and 0 bases from J, with 9 bases in between. Germline CDR1 reads LNHNV; CDR2 reads YYDKDF (reference sequence). The CDR3 sequence: CATSIGLMNTEAFF. CDR3 nucleotides: TGTGCCACCAGCATTGGACTGATGAACACTGAAGCTTTCTTT.

This clonotype has only a few counts. V gene TRBV19 combines with J gene TRBJ2-7; perhaps TRBD1 as D (5 bases). V dropped 10 bases and J dropped 2 bases, with 15 bases sitting between them. The CDR3 is 13 residues long. Germline values: CDR1 LNHDA, CDR2 SQIVND (reference sequence). The DNA for the CDR3 is TGTGCCACCTCCGCAGGACATCCCTACGAGCAGTACTTC. The encoded protein is CATSAGHPYEQYF.

The chain employs TRBV2 and TRBJ2-7; 9 nucleotides align to TRBD1. Per the germline V gene, CDR1 is SNHLY and CDR2 is FYNNEI. This CDR3 region has 14 residues. V was clipped by 7 bases and J by 5 bases; unmatched bases: 9. The CDR3 DNA follows: TGTGCCAGCAAACCGGGACAGGGTGTCGACGAGCAGTACTTC. Translated: CASKPGQGVDEQYF. Supplemented by reference TRBV2 and TRBJ2-7, the full variable domain reads EPEVTQTPSHQVTQMGQEVILRCVPISNHLYFYWYRQILGQKVEFLVSFYNNEISEKSEIFDDQFSVERPDGSNFTLKIRSTKLEDSAMYFCASKPGQGVDEQYFGPGTRLTVT.

This chain links TRBV5-1 with TRBJ1-2, with no clear D. The V gene lost 3 bases and the J gene lost 5 bases, with 14 bases spanning the gap. The length of the CDR3 is 14 residues. The germline V gene has CDR1 SGHRS and CDR2 YFSETQ. CDR3 loop: CASSSLSRRYGYTF. CDR3 coding DNA: TGCGCCAGCAGCTCGCTGTCGCGGCGTTATGGCTACACCTTC.

V usage is TRBV29-1 and J usage is TRBJ2-5; 8 nucleotides agree with TRBD1. Trimming cost V 4 bases and J 4 bases; bases outside gene matches: 11. The germline V gene encodes CDR1 SQVTM and CDR2 ANQGSEA. This CDR3 is 15 amino acids long. Here the CDR3 DNA reads TGCAGCGTTGTTGAGGTTCAGGGGGCAGGAGAGACCCAGTACTTC. It encodes CSVVEVQGAGETQYF. Full variable domain (missing parts from reference TRBV29-1 and TRBJ2-5): SAVISQKPSRDICQRGTSLTIQCQVDSQVTMMFWYRQQPGQSLTLIATANQGSEATYESGFVIDKFPISRPNLTFSTLTVSNMSPEDSSIYLCSVVEVQGAGETQYFGPGTRLLVL.